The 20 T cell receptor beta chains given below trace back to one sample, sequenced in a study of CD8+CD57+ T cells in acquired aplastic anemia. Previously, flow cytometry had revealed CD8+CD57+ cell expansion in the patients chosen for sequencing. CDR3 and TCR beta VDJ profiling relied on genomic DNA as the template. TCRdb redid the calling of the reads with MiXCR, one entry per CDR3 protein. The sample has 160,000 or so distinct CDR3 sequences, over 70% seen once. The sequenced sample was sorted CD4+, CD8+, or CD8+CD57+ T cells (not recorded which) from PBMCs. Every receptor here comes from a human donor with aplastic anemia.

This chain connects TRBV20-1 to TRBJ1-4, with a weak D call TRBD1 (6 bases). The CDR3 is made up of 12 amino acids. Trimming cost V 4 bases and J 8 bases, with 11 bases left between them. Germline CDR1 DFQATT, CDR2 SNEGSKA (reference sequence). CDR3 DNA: TGCAGTGCTACCAGGGGATTGGAAAAACTGTTTTTT. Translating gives CSATRGLEKLFF.

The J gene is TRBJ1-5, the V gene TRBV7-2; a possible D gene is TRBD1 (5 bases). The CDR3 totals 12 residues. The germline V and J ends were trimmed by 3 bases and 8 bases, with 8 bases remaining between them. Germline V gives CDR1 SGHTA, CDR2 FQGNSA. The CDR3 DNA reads TGTGCCAGCAGCTTTCGCAGGGAGCCCCAGCATTTT. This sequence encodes CASSFRREPQHF.

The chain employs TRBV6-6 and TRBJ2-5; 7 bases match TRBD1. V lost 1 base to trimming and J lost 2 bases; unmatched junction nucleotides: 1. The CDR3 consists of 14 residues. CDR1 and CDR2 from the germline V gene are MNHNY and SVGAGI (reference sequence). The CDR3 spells CASSYWGQQETQYF. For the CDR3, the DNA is TGTGCCAGCAGTTACTGGGGACAGCAAGAGACCCAGTACTTC.

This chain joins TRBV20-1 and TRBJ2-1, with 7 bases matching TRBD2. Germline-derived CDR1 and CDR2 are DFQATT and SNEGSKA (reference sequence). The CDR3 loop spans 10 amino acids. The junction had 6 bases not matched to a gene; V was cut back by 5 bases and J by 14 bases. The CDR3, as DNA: TGCAGTGCTGGGGAGCGGGAAAAGTTCTTC. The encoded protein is CSAGEREKFF.

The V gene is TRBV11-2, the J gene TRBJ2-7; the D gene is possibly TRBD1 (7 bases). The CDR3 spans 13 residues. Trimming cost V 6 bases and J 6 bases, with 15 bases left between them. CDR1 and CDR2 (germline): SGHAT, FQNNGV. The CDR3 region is CASRDQGGFEQYF. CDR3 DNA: TGTGCCAGCAGAGATCAGGGGGGCTTCGAGCAGTACTTC.

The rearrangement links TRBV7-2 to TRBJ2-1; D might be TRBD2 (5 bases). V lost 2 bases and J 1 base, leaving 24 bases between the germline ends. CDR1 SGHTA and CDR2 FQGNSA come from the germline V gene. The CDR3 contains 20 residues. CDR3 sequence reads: CASSLKKGFGKKSSYNEQFF. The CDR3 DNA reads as TGTGCCAGCAGCTTAAAAAAGGGCTTCGGGAAGAAGAGTTCCTACAATGAGCAGTTCTTC.

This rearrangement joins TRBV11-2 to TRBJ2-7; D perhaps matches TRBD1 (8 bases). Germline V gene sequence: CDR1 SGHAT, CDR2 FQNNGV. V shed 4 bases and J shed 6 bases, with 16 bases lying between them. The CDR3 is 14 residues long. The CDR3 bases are TGTGCCAGCAGCTCCCGGACAGGGAGGGGCGAGCAGTACTTC. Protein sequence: CASSSRTGRGEQYF.

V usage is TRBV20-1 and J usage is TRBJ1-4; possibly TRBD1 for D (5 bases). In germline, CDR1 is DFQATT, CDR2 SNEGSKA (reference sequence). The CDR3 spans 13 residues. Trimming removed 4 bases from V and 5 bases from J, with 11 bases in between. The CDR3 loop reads CSATGGANEKLFF. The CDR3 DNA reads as TGCAGTGCTACCGGCGGGGCAAATGAAAAACTGTTTTTT.

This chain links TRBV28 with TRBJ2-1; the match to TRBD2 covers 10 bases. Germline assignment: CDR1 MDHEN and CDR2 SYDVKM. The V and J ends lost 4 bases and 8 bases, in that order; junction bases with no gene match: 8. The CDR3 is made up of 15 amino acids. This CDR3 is CASSSPAGGEDEQFF. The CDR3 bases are TGTGCCAGCAGTTCACCAGCGGGAGGGGAAGATGAGCAGTTCTTC.

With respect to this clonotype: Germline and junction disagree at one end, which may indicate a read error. CDR3 nucleotide sequence: TGTGCCAGCAGCTTGGGGGGACACATGAACACCGGGGAGCTGTTTTTT. Protein: CASSLGGHMNTGELFF. The chain employs TRBV5-1 and TRBJ2-2, with D perhaps TRBD1 or TRBD2 (6 bases each). Germline CDR1 and CDR2: SGHRS and YFSETQ. This CDR3 has 16 amino acids.

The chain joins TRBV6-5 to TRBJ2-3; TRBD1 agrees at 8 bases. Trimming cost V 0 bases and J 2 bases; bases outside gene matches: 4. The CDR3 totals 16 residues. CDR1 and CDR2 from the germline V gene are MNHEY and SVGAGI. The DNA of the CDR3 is TGTGCCAGCAGTTACTCGGGGACAGGAGTCACAGATACGCAGTATTTT. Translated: CASSYSGTGVTDTQYF.

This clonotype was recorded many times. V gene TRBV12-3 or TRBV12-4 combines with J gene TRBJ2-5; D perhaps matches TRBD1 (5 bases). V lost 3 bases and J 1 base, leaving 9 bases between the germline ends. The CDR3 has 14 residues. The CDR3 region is CASSLTVPQETQYF. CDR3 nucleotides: TGTGCCAGCAGTTTGACAGTACCCCAAGAGACCCAGTACTTC.

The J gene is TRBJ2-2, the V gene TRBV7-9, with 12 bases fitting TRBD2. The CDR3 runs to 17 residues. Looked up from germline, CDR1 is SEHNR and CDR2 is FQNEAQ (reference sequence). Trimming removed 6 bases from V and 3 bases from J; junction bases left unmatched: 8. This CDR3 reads CASRPTSGRADTGELFF. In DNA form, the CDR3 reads TGTGCCAGCAGGCCGACTAGCGGGAGAGCGGACACCGGGGAGCTGTTTTTT.

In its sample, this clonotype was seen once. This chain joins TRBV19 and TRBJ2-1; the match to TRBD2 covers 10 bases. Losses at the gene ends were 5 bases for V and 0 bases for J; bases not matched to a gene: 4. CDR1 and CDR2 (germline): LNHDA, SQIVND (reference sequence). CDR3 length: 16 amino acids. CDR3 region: CASSAQRGGSYNEQFF. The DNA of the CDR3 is TGTGCCAGTAGTGCCCAGCGGGGGGGCTCCTACAATGAGCAGTTCTTC.

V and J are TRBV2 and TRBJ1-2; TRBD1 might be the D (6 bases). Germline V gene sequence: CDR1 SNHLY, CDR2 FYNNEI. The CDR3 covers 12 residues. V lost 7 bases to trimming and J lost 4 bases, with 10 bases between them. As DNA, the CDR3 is TGTGCCAGCAAGGGGGGAGGCTATGGCTACACCTTC. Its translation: CASKGGGYGYTF.

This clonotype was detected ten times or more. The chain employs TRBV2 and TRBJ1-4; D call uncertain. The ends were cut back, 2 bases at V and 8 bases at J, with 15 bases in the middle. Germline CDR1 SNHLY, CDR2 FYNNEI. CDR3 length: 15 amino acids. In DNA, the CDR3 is TGTGCCAGCAGTGAATGGCCCGCGGCGGACGAAAAACTGTTTTTT. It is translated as CASSEWPAADEKLFF.

DNA of the CDR3: TGTGCCACCAGTGATTTGCAGGGCTCCTACAATGAGCAGTTCTTC. It specifies CATSDLQGSYNEQFF. This chain links TRBV24-1 with TRBJ2-1; D might be TRBD1 (5 bases). The CDR3 is 15 residues long. V was clipped by 0 bases and J by 0 bases, with 5 bases between them. CDR1 is KGHDR, CDR2 SFDVKD, per germline.

The CDR3 coding sequence is TGCGCCAGCAGCCCCAGGGCACGCAGAGACTCTGGAAACACCATATATTTT. It translates to CASSPRARRDSGNTIYF. The J gene is TRBJ1-3, the V gene TRBV5-1; TRBD1 is a possible D gene (5 bases). Germline loops: CDR1 SGHRS, CDR2 YFSETQ. V lost 4 bases, J lost 0 bases, and 17 bases lay in between. The CDR3 runs to 17 residues.

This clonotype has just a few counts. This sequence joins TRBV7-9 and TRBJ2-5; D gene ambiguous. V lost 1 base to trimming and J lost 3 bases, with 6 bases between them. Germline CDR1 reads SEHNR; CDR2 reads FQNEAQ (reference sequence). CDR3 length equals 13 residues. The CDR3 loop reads CASSLVGEETQYF. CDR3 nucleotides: TGTGCCAGCAGCTTAGTTGGGGAAGAGACCCAGTACTTC.

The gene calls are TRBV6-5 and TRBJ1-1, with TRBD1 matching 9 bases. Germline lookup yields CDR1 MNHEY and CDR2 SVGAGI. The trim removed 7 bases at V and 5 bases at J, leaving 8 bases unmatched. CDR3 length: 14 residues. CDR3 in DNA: TGTGCCAGCAACCCCGGGACAGGGTGGACTGAAGCTTTCTTT. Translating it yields CASNPGTGWTEAFF.